The subject of this entry is one T cell receptor beta chain. Antigen unknown. Generated by immunoSEQ multiplex PCR, the TCRdb table keeps only in-frame clones and is missing some. The table has 95,000 to 100,000 clones, 90% seen once. The germline V and J ends were trimmed by 5 bases and 0 bases, with 5 bases remaining between them. This CDR3 has 13 residues. Germline V gives CDR1 MDHEN, CDR2 SYDVKM. This specimen comes from a study of T cell responses to AZD1222 COVID-19 vaccine. Broader study findings: Unmutated regions of variants are reportedly targeted by nearly half of spike-specific TCRs.

V usage is TRBV28 and J usage is TRBJ1-3; D unclear. The sequenced sample was peripheral blood, obtained on day 0 of AZD1222 vaccination. The TCR sequence derives from an adult in good health. CDR3: CASSDFSGNTIYF. In DNA form, the CDR3 reads TGTGCCAGCAGTGACTTCTCTGGAAACACCATATATTTT.